The rows below give T cell receptor beta chains drawn from one sample of a study of shared clonotypes between healthy human individuals. Method: immunoSEQ multiplex PCR; TCRdb's copy keeps in-frame clones and lacks some. The sample has 450,000 to 700,000 clones, nearly 97% seen once. The sequencing sample was made of naive CD8+ T cells sorted from blood. All receptors come from a woman in her 30s in good health. Both conserved end residues are part of each CDR3. Fields, in order: clone size, D gene, V gene, J gene, CDR3 DNA, CDR3 protein. D genes are given only for firm matches. Only some rows state a clone size, as once, few, many or a class for expanded clones.

.,.,TRBV5-6,TRBJ2-7,TGTGCCAGCAGCTTAGTGGATCAGTCCGGCTACGAGCAGTACTTC,CASSLVDQSGYEQYF
.,TRBD1,TRBV27,TRBJ2-5,TGTGCCAGCAGTAAAGGGACAGGGTGGGAGACCCAGTACTTC,CASSKGTGWETQYF
.,.,TRBV5-1,TRBJ2-7,TGCGCCAGCAGCTCGAGCGTGGGGCGATACGAGCAGTACTTC,CASSSSVGRYEQYF
.,TRBD1,TRBV13,TRBJ1-2,TGTGCCAGCAGCTTAGGTCGACAGGGGTATGGCTACACCTTC,CASSLGRQGYGYTF
.,TRBD2,TRBV11-2,TRBJ2-7,TGTGCCAGCAGCGCTCAAGTCGGACTAGCGGGAGTCTACGAGCAGTACTTC,CASSAQVGLAGVYEQYF
.,.,TRBV7-9,TRBJ2-3,TGTGCCAGCAGCCTCGGGACCACAGATACGCAGTATTTT,CASSLGTTDTQYF
.,TRBD1,TRBV9,TRBJ1-1,TGTGCCAGCAGCGCGGACAGGGCGCGGAACACTGAAGCTTTCTTT,CASSADRARNTEAFF
.,.,TRBV11-2,TRBJ2-3,TGTGCCAGCAGCTTAGATTTCGGGTCCTTGTATACGCAGTATTTT,CASSLDFGSLYTQYF
once,.,TRBV30,TRBJ2-7,TGTGCCTGGAGTGTAGGGCAAACCTACGAGCAGTACTTC,CAWSVGQTYEQYF
.,TRBD1,TRBV28,TRBJ1-5,TGTGCCAGCAGTTTAATCCCGACAGGGGGAAGCAATCAGCCCCAGCATTTT,CASSLIPTGGSNQPQHF
.,TRBD2,TRBV29-1,TRBJ2-1,TGCAGCGTGGAGGGGTGGGGCGGGAGAGGAGGCAATGAGCAGTTCTTC,CSVEGWGGRGGNEQFF
.,.,TRBV2,TRBJ1-1,TGTGCCAGCAGTTGGGGGACTGAAGCTTTCTTT,CASSWGTEAFF
once,.,TRBV15,TRBJ2-3,TGTGCCACCATGGACCAGTACAGGGAGGGCACAGATACGCAGTATTTT,CATMDQYREGTDTQYF
.,.,TRBV5-8,TRBJ1-2,TGTGCCAGCAGCTTGGGATCGCGGGAACCCAACAACTATGGCTACACCTTC,CASSLGSREPNNYGYTF
.,TRBD2,TRBV4-1,TRBJ2-3,TGCGCCAGCAGCTTATGGACTAGCGGGAGCACAGATACGCAGTATTTT,CASSLWTSGSTDTQYF
.,.,TRBV6-7,TRBJ1-4,TGTGCCAGCAGTCCCTACATGTCTCGAGACAGCATTAATGAAAAACTGTTTTTT,CASSPYMSRDSINEKLFF
.,.,TRBV15,TRBJ2-1,TGTGCCACCAGCAGAGAGAAGATGGCGACTGGAACACCCTACAATGAGCAGTTCTTC,CATSREKMATGTPYNEQFF
.,.,TRBV28,TRBJ1-2,TGTGCCAGCAGTTTATGGAGCAGGGTTATAGGAGACTATGGCTACACCTTC,CASSLWSRVIGDYGYTF
.,.,TRBV2,TRBJ1-5,TGTGCCAGCAGTGAATGGGGCGGCGGCAATCAGCCCCAGCATTTT,CASSEWGGGNQPQHF
.,TRBD2,TRBV7-2,TRBJ2-1,TGTGCCAGCAGCGCTAGCGGGAGCACCTACAATGAGCAGTTCTTC,CASSASGSTYNEQFF
.,.,TRBV4-1,TRBJ1-4,TGCGCCAGCAGCCAAGCATGGACAGCAGGGGAGGATGAAAAACTGTTTTTT,CASSQAWTAGEDEKLFF
.,TRBD2,TRBV28,TRBJ2-1,TGTGCCAGCAGTTCCGAGACGGGACTAGATAACTACAATGAGCAGTTCTTC,CASSSETGLDNYNEQFF
.,.,TRBV15,TRBJ2-7,TGTGCCACCAGCAGTCCGTCGGGGGTGGGCGAGCAGTACTTC,CATSSPSGVGEQYF
.,.,TRBV2,TRBJ2-5,TGTGCCAGCAGGATGGGGCAGCTTCAAGAGACCCAGTACTTC,CASRMGQLQETQYF
.,.,TRBV28,TRBJ1-5,TGTGCCAGCAGTCCCGACGGCACATATAGCAATCAGCCCCAGCATTTT,CASSPDGTYSNQPQHF
.,TRBD1,TRBV6-9,TRBJ2-3,TGTGCCAGCAGTTACTCGGGACAGGGAGATACGCAGTATTTT,CASSYSGQGDTQYF
.,TRBD1,TRBV25-1,TRBJ1-2,TGTGCCAGCAGTGTGGGCGGGACAGCTAACTTC,CASSVGGTANF
.,TRBD2,TRBV27,TRBJ2-7,TGTGCCAGCAGTTTACTAGCGGGGAGCTCCTACGAGCAGTACTTC,CASSLLAGSSYEQYF
.,.,TRBV7-9,TRBJ2-7,TGTGCCAGCAGCTTAGGGCCAGGGTTGTACTTC,CASSLGPGLYF
once,.,TRBV2,TRBJ2-3,TGTGCCAGCAGTGAGGCCGGAGGGACAGATACGCAGTATTTT,CASSEAGGTDTQYF
.,.,TRBV21-1,TRBJ2-1,TGTGCCAGCAGCAAAGCGGGCTGGACTAGCGGGAGGATTACCTACAATGAGCAGTTCTTC,CASSKAGWTSGRITYNEQFF
.,TRBD1,TRBV4-1,TRBJ1-5,TGCGCCAGCAGCCAAGAGGGACAGGCCCCAGGGCCCCAGCATTTT,CASSQEGQAPGPQHF
.,.,TRBV7-7,TRBJ1-1,TGTGCCAGCAGCCCATGGGCAGGGGACAACACTGAAGCTTTCTTT,CASSPWAGDNTEAFF
.,.,TRBV29-1,TRBJ2-7,TGCAGCGTTCAGGGGTACTCCTACGAGCAGTACTTC,CSVQGYSYEQYF
.,.,TRBV19,TRBJ2-3,TGTGCCAGTAGTATTAACTTGAGGGGCTTCAATTCAGATACGCAGTATTTT,CASSINLRGFNSDTQYF
.,TRBD2,TRBV6-1,TRBJ2-1,TGTGCCAGCAGTGAATGGCCGGCGGGAGGGCCGAGCAATGAGCAGTTCTTC,CASSEWPAGGPSNEQFF
.,TRBD2,TRBV10-1,TRBJ2-5,TGCGCCAGCAGGACTAGCGCAGAGACCCAGTACTTC,CASRTSAETQYF
.,TRBD1,TRBV7-9,TRBJ2-7,TGTGCCAGCAGCGCCCGGGACAGGGCCTACGAGCAGTACTTC,CASSARDRAYEQYF
.,.,TRBV27,TRBJ2-7,TGTGCCAGCAGTTCCCCCTCGGCTGCCGATTCCTACGAGCAGTACTTC,CASSSPSAADSYEQYF
.,.,TRBV28,TRBJ2-7,TGTGCCAGCAGTTTAGCCGCGGGAAACTACGAGCAGTACTTC,CASSLAAGNYEQYF
few,.,TRBV5-1,TRBJ2-7,TGCGCCAGCAGCTTGCATGCATCGGAAACACTAAGAGACGAGCAGTACTTC,CASSLHASETLRDEQYF
once,.,TRBV19,TRBJ2-7,TGTGCCAGTAGCTACCCAGGGGCAGCCTACGAGCAGTACTTC,CASSYPGAAYEQYF
.,TRBD2,TRBV4-1,TRBJ2-3,TGCGCCAGCAGCTGGCGACTAGCTGATACGCAGTATTTT,CASSWRLADTQYF
.,.,TRBV7-8,TRBJ2-2,TGTGCCAGCAGCCTACGGGACTGGGTGGAGCTGTTTTTT,CASSLRDWVELFF
.,.,TRBV6-6,TRBJ1-1,TGTGCCAGCAGTTACACAAACACTGAAGCTTTCTTT,CASSYTNTEAFF
.,TRBD1,TRBV27,TRBJ2-7,TGTGCCAGCAGTTCTACAAAGGGGACAGGAAGGAGGGAGCAGTACTTC,CASSSTKGTGRREQYF
.,.,TRBV5-4,TRBJ1-2,TGTGCCAGCAGCCTAAGGGGAGTGCTCGCTTCCTATGGCTACACCTTC,CASSLRGVLASYGYTF
.,.,TRBV19,TRBJ1-5,TGTGCCAGTAGTACCCCAGGGGTAGGACAGCCCCAGCATTTT,CASSTPGVGQPQHF
.,TRBD1,TRBV29-1,TRBJ2-7,TGCAGCGTTGAAGGGGGCCCGGGACAGGGCCCCTACGAGCAGTACTTC,CSVEGGPGQGPYEQYF
.,TRBD1,TRBV4-1,TRBJ1-2,TGCGCCAGCAGCCAAGATCGTTGGACAGGGGATAACTATGGCTACACCTTC,CASSQDRWTGDNYGYTF
once,.,TRBV6-5,TRBJ2-2,TGTGCCAGCAGCAGACTAGAGGCCGGGGAGCTGTTTTTT,CASSRLEAGELFF
once,.,TRBV13,TRBJ2-3,TGTGCCAGCAGCATGACTAGCACAGATACGCAGTATTTT,CASSMTSTDTQYF
.,TRBD2,TRBV2,TRBJ2-1,TGTGCCAGCAATTATTACCGGGACTATGGGGCCAATGAGCAGTTCTTC,CASNYYRDYGANEQFF
.,.,TRBV27,TRBJ1-5,TGTGCCAGCAGCACGGGGAATCAGCCCCAGCATTTT,CASSTGNQPQHF